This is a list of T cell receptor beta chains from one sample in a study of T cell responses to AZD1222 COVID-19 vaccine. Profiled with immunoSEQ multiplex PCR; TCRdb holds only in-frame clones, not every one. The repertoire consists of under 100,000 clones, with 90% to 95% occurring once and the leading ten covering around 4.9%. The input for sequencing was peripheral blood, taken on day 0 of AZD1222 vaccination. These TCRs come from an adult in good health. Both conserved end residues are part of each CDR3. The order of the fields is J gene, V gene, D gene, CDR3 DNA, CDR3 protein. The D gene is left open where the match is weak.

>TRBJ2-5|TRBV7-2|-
TGTGCCAGCAGCTTAGGTAGCTCACAGACCCAGTACTTC
CASSLGSSQTQYF
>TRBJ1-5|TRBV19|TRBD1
TGTGCCAGTAGGGGACAGGGGGCTGCTCAGCCCCAGCATTTT
CASRGQGAAQPQHF
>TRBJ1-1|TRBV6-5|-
TGTGCCAGCAGTTATGGGGGGACTGAAGCTTTCTTT
CASSYGGTEAFF
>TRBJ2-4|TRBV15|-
TGTGCCACCAGTCCTGGAGCTGCCAAAAACATTCAGTACTTC
CATSPGAAKNIQYF
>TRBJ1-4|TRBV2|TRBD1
TGTGCCAGCAGGGTGGGGACAGGGGCTAATGAAAAACTGTTTTTT
CASRVGTGANEKLFF
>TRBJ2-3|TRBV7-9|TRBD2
TGTGCCAGCAGCTTAGAACTAGCGTCAGATACGCAGTATTTT
CASSLELASDTQYF
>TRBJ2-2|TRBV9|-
TGTGCCAGCAGCCTTTGGGCTGGGGAGCTGTTTTTT
CASSLWAGELFF
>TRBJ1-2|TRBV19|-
TGTGCCAGTAGCCCGGGGGATAACTATGGCTACACCTTC
CASSPGDNYGYTF
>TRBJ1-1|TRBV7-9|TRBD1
TGTGCCAGCACCGTGACAGGGGTAACTGAAGCTTTCTTT
CASTVTGVTEAFF
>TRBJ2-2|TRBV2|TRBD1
TGTGCCAGTAGACAGGGGCCGAACACCGGGGAGCTGTTTTTT
CASRQGPNTGELFF
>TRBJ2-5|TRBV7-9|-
TGTGCCAGCAGCTTCTCCCACCAAGAGACCCAGTACTTC
CASSFSHQETQYF
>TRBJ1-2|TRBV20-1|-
TGCAGTGCAGGAGGGGGTTACGGCTACACCTTC
CSAGGGYGYTF
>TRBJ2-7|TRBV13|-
TGTGCCAGCAGCTCAGGTCCCGAGCAGTACTTC
CASSSGPEQYF
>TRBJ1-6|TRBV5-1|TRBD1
TGCGCCAGCAGCACCTGGACAGGGCAGAATTCACCCCTCCACTTT
CASSTWTGQNSPLHF
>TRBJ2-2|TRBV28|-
TGTGCCAGCAGTTTATGGGTGGGGTCCCTGTTTTTT
CASSLWVGSLFF
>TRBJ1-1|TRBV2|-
TGTGCCAGCAGTCAGAGAGGGGTGGAAGGCGCTGAAGCTTTCTTT
CASSQRGVEGAEAFF
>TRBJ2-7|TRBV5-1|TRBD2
TGCGCCAGCAGTGGGAATTATATTAGCGGGGGGCCGGGCGAGCAGTACTTC
CASSGNYISGGPGEQYF
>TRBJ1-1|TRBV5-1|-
TGCGCCAGCAGCTTGGAAAAGGGGCGTCGGACTGAAGCTTTCTTT
CASSLEKGRRTEAFF
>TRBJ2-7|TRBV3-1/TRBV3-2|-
TGTGCCAGCAGCCAAGATGGGGACTGGGGCTACGAGCAGTACTTC
CASSQDGDWGYEQYF
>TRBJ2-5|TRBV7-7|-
TGTGCTAGCAGCCCCGAACTAGGCCAAGAGACCCAGTACTTC
CASSPELGQETQYF
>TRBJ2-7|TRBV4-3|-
TGCGCCAGCAGCCTCTCCAATGTGGGGGTCGACGAGCAGTACTTC
CASSLSNVGVDEQYF